The 7 T cell receptor beta chains in this list originate from one sample, sequenced in a study of molecular identifiers for immune sequencing clone quantification. TCRdb fed the PCR reads into MiXCR, producing one record per CDR3 protein. The table lists 60,000 to 70,000 distinct CDR3 sequences, over 15% of them singletons. Source material: naive CD8+ T cells from blood, with Jurkat cell RNA spiked in. The subset was: FACS-sorted CD8+CD4-CCR7+CD45RA+ naive T cells. The receptors were gathered from a human donor in good health. Some libraries in this study had Jurkat cell RNA spiked in.

This clonotype was detected ten times or more. The chain couples TRBV4-3 to TRBJ2-2, with D possibly TRBD1 on 6 matching bases. V lost 0 bases and J lost 5, with 16 bases in between. This CDR3 region has 17 residues. The germline CDR1 and CDR2 sequences are LGHNA and YSLEER. The CDR3 loop is CASSQDWRTENTGELFF. The CDR3, as DNA: TGCGCCAGCAGCCAAGATTGGAGGACAGAGAATACCGGGGAGCTGTTTTTT.

The sample holds a few counts of this clonotype. This chain links TRBV24-1 with TRBJ2-5; either TRBD1 or TRBD2 may supply D (5 bases each). V lost 3 bases to trimming and J lost 0 bases, with 7 bases between them. This CDR3 contains 14 residues. From germline, CDR1 is KGHDR and CDR2 SFDVKD. The CDR3 loop is CATSDGTDQETQYF. The CDR3 DNA reads TGTGCCACCAGTGATGGGACGGACCAAGAGACCCAGTACTTC.

This clonotype appeared many times. The chain couples TRBV6-5 to TRBJ2-3; 9 bases are a match to TRBD2. This CDR3 has 17 residues. Per the germline V gene, CDR1 is MNHEY and CDR2 is SVGAGI. With 0 bases clipped from V and 5 bases from J, the junction kept 9 bases outside the gene matches. CDR3 amino acids: CASSYSTSGVTIDTQYF. In DNA, the CDR3 is TGTGCCAGCAGTTACTCGACTAGCGGCGTTACTATAGATACGCAGTATTTT.

This clonotype was seen a few times. The rearrangement uses TRBV30 and TRBJ2-7, with 10 bases that match TRBD1. Germline-derived CDR1 and CDR2 are GTSNPN and SVGIG (reference sequence). V lost 5 bases, J lost 2 bases, and 12 bases stayed unmatched. The CDR3 extends over 16 amino acids. DNA for the CDR3: TGTGCCTGGGGACAGGGGGTAGCGGTCCACGCCTACGAGCAGTACTTC. This encodes CAWGQGVAVHAYEQYF.

This clonotype has a handful of counts. The gene calls are TRBV13 and TRBJ2-7, with D uncertain. Germline values: CDR1 PRHDT, CDR2 FYEKMQ (reference sequence). The CDR3 length is 12 residues. Trimming removed 5 bases at V and 3 bases at J, with 8 bases between. The CDR3 region has the DNA TGTGCCAGCAGCCCCGGTAACTACGAGCAGTACTTC. Protein sequence: CASSPGNYEQYF.

This clonotype was observed at least ten times. This rearrangement joins TRBV12-3 or TRBV12-4 to TRBJ2-7; no clear D. CDR3 length equals 12 residues. V lost 3 bases and J 3 bases, leaving 6 bases between the germline ends. Written as DNA, the CDR3 is TGTGCCAGCAGTTTGCCTGGCTACGAGCAGTACTTC. It specifies CASSLPGYEQYF.

This clonotype was found a few times. The chain recombines TRBV3-1 with TRBJ2-5, with 8 positions matching TRBD2. Germline V gene lookup returns CDR1 LGHDT and CDR2 YNNKEL (reference sequence). V lost 3 bases, J lost 4 bases, and 10 bases stayed unmatched. The CDR3 is 16 residues long. The CDR3 is CASSHLVREGGETQYF. Written as DNA, the CDR3 is TGTGCCAGCAGCCACCTGGTACGGGAGGGCGGAGAGACCCAGTACTTC.